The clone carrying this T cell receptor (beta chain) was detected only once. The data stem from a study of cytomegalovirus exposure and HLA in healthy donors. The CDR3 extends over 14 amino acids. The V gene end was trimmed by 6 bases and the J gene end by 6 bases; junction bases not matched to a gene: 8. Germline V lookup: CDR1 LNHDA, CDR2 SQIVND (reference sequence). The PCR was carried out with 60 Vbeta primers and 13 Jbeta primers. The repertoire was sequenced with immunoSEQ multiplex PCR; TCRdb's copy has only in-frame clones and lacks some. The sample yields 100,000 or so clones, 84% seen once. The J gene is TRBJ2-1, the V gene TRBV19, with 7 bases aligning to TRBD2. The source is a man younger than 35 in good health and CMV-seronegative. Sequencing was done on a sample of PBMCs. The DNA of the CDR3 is TGTGCCAGTAGCCCCCGGGACTACCTCAATGAGCAGTTCTTC. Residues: CASSPRDYLNEQFF.